Listed below are T cell receptor beta chains from one sample, sequenced in a study of radiotherapy plus CTLA-4 blockade in lung cancer. Measured with immunoSEQ multiplex PCR; TCRdb has only the in-frame clones, and not every one. The table has tens of thousands of clones, roughly 85% seen once. Material: peripheral blood, obtained from a patient treated with radiotherapy plus ipilimumab. The source of these receptors is a human donor with non-small cell lung cancer who had stable disease on radiotherapy plus ipilimumab. The CDR3 runs from the conserved cysteine through the conserved F or W. Each record gives: J gene, clone size, D gene, V gene, CDR3 protein, CDR3 DNA. The D gene is left open where the match is weak. Not all rows give a size; the values are once, few, many and, for expanded clones, a class.

>TRBJ2-1|NA|TRBD2|TRBV30
CAWGRGLAVDEQFF
TGTGCCTGGGGCAGAGGACTAGCTGTGGATGAGCAGTTCTTC
>TRBJ2-1|NA|TRBD2|TRBV7-2
CASSPIRGRAGEQFF
TGTGCCAGCAGCCCGATCCGGGGGAGGGCCGGGGAGCAGTTCTTC
>TRBJ1-2|NA|NA|TRBV4-1
CASSQEGFGARNFYGYTF
TGCGCCAGCAGCCAAGAAGGGTTTGGGGCCAGGAACTTCTATGGCTACACCTTC
>TRBJ1-4|NA|NA|TRBV30
CAWSVGARPFLFF
TGTGCCTGGAGTGTAGGGGCTCGCCCGTTTCTGTTTTTT
>TRBJ2-7|NA|TRBD1|TRBV28
CATFPGQASYEQYF
TGTGCCACATTCCCCGGACAGGCAAGCTACGAGCAGTACTTC
>TRBJ1-4|NA|NA|TRBV7-2
CASSLVAGLGEKLFF
TGTGCCAGCAGCTTAGTGGCGGGTCTAGGCGAAAAACTGTTTTTT
>TRBJ2-2|NA|NA|TRBV7-2
CASSRGGGTGELFF
TGTGCCAGCAGCCGGGGAGGGGGCACCGGGGAGCTGTTTTTT
>TRBJ1-1|NA|TRBD1|TRBV7-2
CASSLGLRQGRTEAFF
TGTGCCAGCAGCCTAGGTCTCAGACAGGGCAGAACTGAAGCTTTCTTT
>TRBJ2-7|NA|TRBD2|TRBV5-1
CASSLGSGSGLGYEQYF
TGCGCCAGCAGCTTGGGGAGTGGTTCAGGACTAGGCTACGAGCAGTACTTC
>TRBJ2-5|NA|NA|TRBV6-5
CASTPQGRETQYF
TGTGCCAGCACCCCGCAGGGGCGGGAGACCCAGTACTTC
>TRBJ1-3|few|NA|TRBV6-1
CASSDGSTGLRPKNTIYF
TGTGCCAGCAGTGATGGCTCCACAGGGTTAAGGCCTAAGAACACCATATATTTT
>TRBJ2-2|NA|TRBD2|TRBV10-3
CASDSGRATGELFF
TGTGCCTCTGACAGCGGGAGGGCAACCGGGGAGCTGTTTTTT
>TRBJ2-7|medium-sized|NA|TRBV11-1
CASSPRGSYEQYF
TGTGCCAGCAGCCCTAGGGGATCCTACGAGCAGTACTTC
>TRBJ2-5|NA|TRBD2|TRBV7-2
CASSLVASGRVKKETQYF
TGTGCCAGCAGCTTAGTGGCTAGCGGGAGGGTCAAGAAAGAGACCCAGTACTTC
>TRBJ2-7|NA|NA|TRBV19
CASSIEGSYEQYF
TGTGCCAGTAGTATTGAGGGCTCCTACGAGCAGTACTTC
>TRBJ2-6|NA|NA|TRBV19
CASSKAGPSGANVLTF
TGTGCCAGTAGTAAAGCTGGGCCCTCTGGGGCCAACGTCCTGACTTTC
>TRBJ2-1|NA|TRBD2|TRBV27
CASSSGTSGKNEQFF
TGTGCCAGCAGTTCCGGGACTAGCGGGAAGAATGAGCAGTTCTTC
>TRBJ2-1|few|TRBD2|TRBV2
CASSGGLPPDNEQFF
TGTGCCAGCAGTGGGGGACTACCTCCTGACAATGAGCAGTTCTTC
>TRBJ2-5|NA|TRBD2|TRBV7-2
CASSLAWLAGRETQYF
TGTGCCAGCAGCTTAGCGTGGTTAGCGGGACGAGAGACCCAGTACTTC
>TRBJ2-2|few|NA|TRBV9
CASSVASGSSLGELFF
TGTGCCAGCAGCGTAGCATCTGGGAGCTCCTTAGGGGAGCTGTTTTTT
>TRBJ2-3|NA|NA|TRBV19
CASRGADTQYF
TGTGCCAGTAGAGGGGCAGATACGCAGTATTTT
>TRBJ1-1|few|TRBD1|TRBV4-2
CASSQEGTGGTEAFF
TGTGCCAGCAGCCAAGAAGGGACAGGGGGCACTGAAGCTTTCTTT
>TRBJ1-1|few|NA|TRBV6-6
CASSQSYSNTEAFF
TGTGCCAGCAGTCAATCGTACTCGAACACTGAAGCTTTCTTT
>TRBJ2-2|NA|NA|TRBV5-1
CASSLDWNTGELFF
TGCGCCAGCAGCTTGGACTGGAACACCGGGGAGCTGTTTTTT
>TRBJ2-1|NA|TRBD2|TRBV27
CASSFRAGVSSYNEQFF
TGTGCCAGCAGTTTCAGAGCGGGAGTTAGCTCCTACAATGAGCAGTTCTTC
>TRBJ1-1|few|TRBD1|TRBV19
CASSTSPTGYTEAFF
TGTGCCAGTAGTACCTCGCCGACAGGGTACACTGAAGCTTTCTTT
>TRBJ1-3|NA|TRBD1|TRBV7-9
CASSFRERQGTGNTIYF
TGTGCCAGCAGCTTTCGCGAGAGACAGGGAACTGGAAACACCATATATTTT
>TRBJ2-7|once|TRBD2|TRBV7-8
CASSSGLAPWEQYF
TGTGCCAGCAGCTCGGGACTAGCGCCTTGGGAGCAGTACTTC
>TRBJ1-5|NA|TRBD1|TRBV28
CASRQGNNQPQHF
TGTGCCTCCAGACAGGGGAACAATCAGCCCCAGCATTTT
>TRBJ2-1|NA|TRBD2|TRBV27
CASSLLAGDSYNEQFF
TGTGCCAGCAGTTTATTGGCGGGAGACTCCTACAATGAGCAGTTCTTC
>TRBJ2-1|NA|TRBD2|TRBV9
CASSPRVSGTSYNEQFF
TGTGCCAGCAGCCCCAGAGTTAGCGGGACGTCCTACAATGAGCAGTTCTTC
>TRBJ2-7|NA|NA|TRBV21-1
CASSPQGLHSYEQYF
TGTGCCAGCAGCCCCCAGGGACTACACTCCTACGAGCAGTACTTC
>TRBJ2-7|few|NA|TRBV11-1
CASRTGFEQYF
TGTGCCAGCAGGACGGGTTTCGAGCAGTACTTC
>TRBJ2-3|NA|NA|TRBV15
CASDTGTDSTDTQYF
TGTGCCTCCGACACAGGGACCGACAGCACAGATACGCAGTATTTT
>TRBJ1-1|few|NA|TRBV4-1
CASSPDSSMNTEAFF
TGCGCCAGCAGCCCGGACAGCTCGATGAACACTGAAGCTTTCTTT
>TRBJ2-7|NA|NA|TRBV7-3
CASSPSAGYEQYF
TGTGCCAGCAGCCCCTCGGCAGGGTACGAGCAGTACTTC
>TRBJ2-3|NA|TRBD1|TRBV19
CASHPRGQTSTDTQYF
TGTGCCAGTCACCCCCGGGGACAGACTTCCACAGATACGCAGTATTTT
>TRBJ2-1|NA|TRBD2|TRBV5-1
CASNLGLAGGLSYNEQFF
TGCGCCAGCAACCTCGGACTAGCGGGAGGACTCTCCTACAATGAGCAGTTCTTC
>TRBJ2-7|NA|TRBD1|TRBV19
CASTRQGGGEQYF
TGTGCCAGTACCCGACAGGGGGGCGGCGAGCAGTACTTC
>TRBJ1-1|NA|NA|TRBV6-4
CASSRQENTEAFF
TGTGCCAGCAGTCGACAGGAGAACACTGAAGCTTTCTTT
>TRBJ1-1|NA|NA|TRBV5-1
CASSLQTESTEAFF
TGCGCCAGCAGCCTCCAGACAGAATCCACTGAAGCTTTCTTT
>TRBJ1-2|NA|NA|TRBV28
CASAEGGLYGYTF
TGTGCCAGCGCTGAAGGCGGCTTGTATGGCTACACCTTC
>TRBJ2-7|NA|NA|TRBV6-5
CASRNNYEQYF
TGTGCCAGCAGAAATAACTACGAGCAGTACTTC
>TRBJ2-7|NA|NA|TRBV25-1
CASSDQLNYEQYF
TGTGCCAGCAGTGATCAACTCAACTACGAGCAGTACTTC
>TRBJ2-5|NA|NA|TRBV5-1
CASSLVGIQETQYF
TGCGCCAGCAGCTTAGTGGGCATACAAGAGACCCAGTACTTC
>TRBJ2-7|NA|NA|TRBV19
CVSSRQVAQIPYEQYF
TGTGTCAGTAGTAGACAGGTTGCTCAGATTCCCTACGAGCAGTACTTC
>TRBJ1-1|NA|TRBD1|TRBV5-6
CASSLDRGDTEAFF
TGTGCCAGCAGCTTGGACAGGGGGGACACTGAAGCTTTCTTT
>TRBJ2-2|NA|NA|TRBV28
CASSLRGSVAGELFF
TGTGCCAGCAGTTTACGGGGTAGCGTGGCCGGGGAGCTGTTTTTT
>TRBJ2-7|NA|NA|TRBV7-9
CASSLGGREQYF
TGTGCCAGCAGCTTAGGAGGCCGCGAGCAGTACTTC
>TRBJ2-3|NA|TRBD1|TRBV19
CASKETGETDTQYF
TGTGCCAGTAAGGAGACAGGGGAGACGGATACGCAGTATTTT
>TRBJ2-5|NA|NA|TRBV7-9
CASSLGRQSLQETQYF
TGTGCCAGCAGCTTAGGGCGGCAGTCCCTCCAAGAGACCCAGTACTTC